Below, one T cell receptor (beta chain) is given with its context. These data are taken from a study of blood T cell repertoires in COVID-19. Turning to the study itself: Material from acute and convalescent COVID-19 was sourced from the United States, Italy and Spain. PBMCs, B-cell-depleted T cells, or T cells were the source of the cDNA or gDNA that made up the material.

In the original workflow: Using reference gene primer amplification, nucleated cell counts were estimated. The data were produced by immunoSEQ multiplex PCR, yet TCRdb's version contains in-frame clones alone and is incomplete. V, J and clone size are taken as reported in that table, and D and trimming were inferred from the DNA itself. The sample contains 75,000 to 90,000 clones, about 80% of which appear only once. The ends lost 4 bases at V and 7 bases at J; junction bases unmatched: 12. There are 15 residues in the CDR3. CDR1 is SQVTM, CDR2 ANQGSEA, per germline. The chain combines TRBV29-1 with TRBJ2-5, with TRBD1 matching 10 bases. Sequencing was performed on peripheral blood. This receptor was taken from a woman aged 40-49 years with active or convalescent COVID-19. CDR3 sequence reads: CSVGVLDRGVGTQYF. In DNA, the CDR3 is TGCAGCGTTGGGGTTCTGGACAGGGGGGTGGGGACCCAGTACTTC.